This is a list of T cell receptor beta chains from one sample in a study of beta chain features in type 1 diabetes. This table comes from immunoSEQ multiplex PCR, and its TCRdb copy is limited to in-frame clones, with some not included. Counted here are some 330,000 clones, approximately 11% occurring once; the ten biggest clones make up approximately 0.016%. Sequencing input: naive CD4+ T cells from blood. The receptors shown here come from a woman in her thirties in good health. Each CDR3 is given with its conserved first and last residue. A D gene is named only where the DNA matches it firmly. Size tells how often a clone was seen (once, few, many) or the class of an expanded clone, and some rows leave it out.

15	TRBV7-3	TRBD1	.	TRBJ2-1	TGTGCCAGCAGCTCCTGGCTCCGAGGGGGCACTGAGCAGTTCTTC	CASSSWLRGGTEQFF
17	TRBV4-2	TRBD2	.	TRBJ2-1	TGTGCCAGCAGCCAGCCCACTCTAGCGGGAGATACCAATGAGCAGTTCTTC	CASSQPTLAGDTNEQFF
16	TRBV7-3	.	few	TRBJ2-1	TGTGCCAGCAGCTTATCCCCCCCCGTGTCCTACAATGAGCAGTTCTTC	CASSLSPPVSYNEQFF
15	TRBV29-1	TRBD1	.	TRBJ1-5	TGCAGCGCTAGGACAGGGCTAGCGTCCAATCAGCCCCAGCATTTT	CSARTGLASNQPQHF
15	TRBV29-1	.	.	TRBJ2-3	TGCAGCGTTGGGACTGGGACTCCTAGCACAGATACGCAGTATTTT	CSVGTGTPSTDTQYF
13	TRBV10-3	.	few	TRBJ1-5	TGTGCCATCAGGCTCACGGGCAATCAGCCCCAGCATTTT	CAIRLTGNQPQHF
18	TRBV19	TRBD2	.	TRBJ2-1	TGTGCCAGTAGTATAGTCGGGGCTAGCGGGAGCACCTACAATGAGCAGTTCTTC	CASSIVGASGSTYNEQFF
16	TRBV28	TRBD2	few	TRBJ2-3	TGTGCCAGCAGTTTATCGGCTAGCGGATACACAGATACGCAGTATTTT	CASSLSASGYTDTQYF
13	TRBV7-2	TRBD2	few	TRBJ2-5	TGTGCCAGCAGCCGTCTAGCGGCAGAGACCCAGTACTTC	CASSRLAAETQYF
14	TRBV5-8	.	.	TRBJ2-3	TGTGCCAGCAGCTTCGGACAGAGCACAGATACGCAGTATTTT	CASSFGQSTDTQYF
17	TRBV4-3	.	few	TRBJ1-4	TGCGCCAGCAGCCCTCAAAAAAGTGGACTGCCTAATGAAAAACTGTTTTTT	CASSPQKSGLPNEKLFF
14	TRBV15	.	.	TRBJ2-5	TGTGCCACCAGCAGAGATGTCCTCCAAGAGACCCAGTACTTC	CATSRDVLQETQYF
16	TRBV30	.	.	TRBJ1-3	TGTGCCTGGGGAGGTGGGACATCCAACTCTGGAAACACCATATATTTT	CAWGGGTSNSGNTIYF
14	TRBV29-1	.	.	TRBJ2-1	TGCAGCGTAAAATCGGACAGCTCCTACAATGAGCAGTTCTTC	CSVKSDSSYNEQFF
14	TRBV28	.	.	TRBJ2-4	TGTGCCAGCGGGGCCATAGGGTCCAAAAACATTCAGTACTTC	CASGAIGSKNIQYF
16	TRBV6-6	TRBD2	few	TRBJ2-4	TGTGCCAGCTCAGCACCCGGGACTAGCGGGGTAAACATTCAGTACTTC	CASSAPGTSGVNIQYF
15	TRBV4-2	.	few	TRBJ1-2	TGTGCCAGCAGCCAAGATTCACAGTCTGACTATGGCTACACCTTC	CASSQDSQSDYGYTF
15	TRBV9	.	.	TRBJ2-2	TGTGCCAGCAGCGCTGTGGTTAGCGGCACCGGGGAGCTGTTTTTT	CASSAVVSGTGELFF
12	TRBV30	.	few	TRBJ2-7	TGTGCCTGGAGGCGGCCTCCTCACGAGCAGTACTTC	CAWRRPPHEQYF
15	TRBV6-5	TRBD1	.	TRBJ2-2	TGTGCCAGCAGTTACGAGTACAGGGGTAGCGGGGAGCTGTTTTTT	CASSYEYRGSGELFF
14	TRBV4-3	.	few	TRBJ2-1	TGCGCCAGCAGCCAAGCGAGCGGCACCAATGAGCAGTTCTTC	CASSQASGTNEQFF
14	TRBV7-2	.	.	TRBJ2-2	TGTGCCAGCAGCTTCCGTCGGGGTACCGGGGAGCTGTTTTTT	CASSFRRGTGELFF
13	TRBV28	TRBD2	few	TRBJ2-5	TGTGCCAGCAGTGGGGGGGTTGTGGAGACCCAGTACTTC	CASSGGVVETQYF
13	TRBV10-3	.	few	TRBJ2-3	TGTGCCATCAGTGAGCCCAGGTTGGATACGCAGTATTTT	CAISEPRLDTQYF
16	TRBV7-8	.	few	TRBJ2-1	TGTGCCAGCAGCCTTAGACAGGGAGGAGCCTACAATGAGCAGTTCTTC	CASSLRQGGAYNEQFF
13	TRBV18	.	few	TRBJ1-5	TGTGCCAGCTCTCCAATAGCAAATCAGCCCCAGCATTTT	CASSPIANQPQHF
15	TRBV18	TRBD1	.	TRBJ2-7	TGTGCCAGCTCACCAGCGGGACAGGGGAAATACGAGCAGTACTTC	CASSPAGQGKYEQYF
18	TRBV9	TRBD1	.	TRBJ2-2	TGTGCCAGCAGCGTAAGTGGTGTGGAGACAGGGGGCTCCGGGGAGCTGTTTTTT	CASSVSGVETGGSGELFF
15	TRBV15	.	few	TRBJ1-2	TGTGCCACCAGCAGAGAAGCAGGGGAAGGATATGGCTACACCTTC	CATSREAGEGYGYTF
14	TRBV23-1	TRBD1	many	TRBJ2-7	TGCGCCAGCAGTCAATCCGGGACAGATTACGAGCAGTACTTC	CASSQSGTDYEQYF
16	TRBV4-2	TRBD2	.	TRBJ2-2	TGTGCCAGCAAGGCTAGCGGCCCCCTGAACACCGGGGAGCTGTTTTTT	CASKASGPLNTGELFF
17	TRBV27	TRBD2	.	TRBJ2-5	TGTGCCAGCAGTTTATCGGGGACTAGCGGGGTCCAAGAGACCCAGTACTTC	CASSLSGTSGVQETQYF
13	TRBV19	.	.	TRBJ2-7	TGTGCCAGTAGTAAGCAGACTCCGGCCGAGCAGTACTTC	CASSKQTPAEQYF
14	TRBV30	TRBD1	few	TRBJ1-2	TGTGCCTGGAGTCGGGACAGGGGGCAGGCTGGCTACACCTTC	CAWSRDRGQAGYTF
12	TRBV28	TRBD1	few	TRBJ2-7	TGTGCCAGCAGTCCCGAAGGGGGCGGGCAGTACTTC	CASSPEGGGQYF
14	TRBV30	TRBD2	few	TRBJ2-5	TGTGCCTGGAGGGGACTAGCGGGAGGGGGGTCCCAGTACTTC	CAWRGLAGGGSQYF
11	TRBV20-1	.	few	TRBJ2-5	TGCAGTGCTAGATCTATGGAGACCCAGTACTTC	CSARSMETQYF
12	TRBV29-1	.	few	TRBJ2-7	TGCAGCGTTACCCGGGGTCCGGGGGAGCAGTACTTC	CSVTRGPGEQYF
14	TRBV11-2	TRBD1	few	TRBJ2-1	TGTGCCAGCAGCTTGGGGACAGGGGTGGGAGAGCAGTTCTTC	CASSLGTGVGEQFF
16	TRBV6-6	TRBD2	few	TRBJ2-5	TGTGCCAGCAGTTACTCGAGCGGGGGACTCCAAGAGACCCAGTACTTC	CASSYSSGGLQETQYF
14	TRBV2	.	few	TRBJ2-5	TGTGCCAGCAGAATTTCCGGGACTGGAGAGACCCAGTACTTC	CASRISGTGETQYF
16	TRBV5-1	TRBD1	.	TRBJ2-2	TGCGCCAGCAGCTTGCCCGGACAGGGTGGCACCGGGGAGCTGTTTTTT	CASSLPGQGGTGELFF
13	TRBV29-1	.	few	TRBJ1-1	TGCAGCGTCGTTCGACAGTCCCGTCAGGGAGCTTTCTTT	CSVVRQSRQGAFF
12	TRBV6-5	.	few	TRBJ2-7	TGTGCCAGCAGCGCTGTTGGAGACGAGCAGTACTTC	CASSAVGDEQYF
12	TRBV19	.	few	TRBJ1-2	TGTGCCAGTAGAGACATGAACTATGGCTACACCTTC	CASRDMNYGYTF
15	TRBV28	.	few	TRBJ2-7	TGTGCCAGCAGCCTGACTGATGAGCCGCTCTACGAGCAGTACTTC	CASSLTDEPLYEQYF
15	TRBV11-2	TRBD2	.	TRBJ2-7	TGTGCCAGCAGCCAGACTAGCGGGAGGGCCTACGAGCAGTACTTC	CASSQTSGRAYEQYF
14	TRBV7-8	.	.	TRBJ2-7	TGTGCCAGCAGCTTACGGGTCCGAACCTACGAGCAGTACTTC	CASSLRVRTYEQYF
18	TRBV9	TRBD2	few	TRBJ2-3	TGTGCCAGCAGCGGAGTGGCGGGAGGGCCAGGGGGCACAGATACGCAGTATTTT	CASSGVAGGPGGTDTQYF
16	TRBV7-7	TRBD2	.	TRBJ2-3	TGTGCTAGCAGCTTCGGAGCGGGAGTCGGCACAGATACGCAGTATTTT	CASSFGAGVGTDTQYF
19	TRBV4-3	TRBD1	few	TRBJ2-4	TGCGCCAGCAGCCGCCTCCAGGGACAGGTCTTTGGCGCCAAAAACATTCAGTACTTC	CASSRLQGQVFGAKNIQYF
16	TRBV7-9	TRBD1	few	TRBJ1-5	TGTGCCAGCAGCTCCTGGCGGACAGGGGGTAATCAGCCCCAGCATTTT	CASSSWRTGGNQPQHF
15	TRBV6-1	.	.	TRBJ2-3	TGTGCCAGCAGTGATCGCCCATCGGGCACAGATACGCAGTATTTT	CASSDRPSGTDTQYF
16	TRBV7-3	TRBD2	few	TRBJ2-1	TGTGCCAGCAGCTTACCGGGTAGCGGGAGGGACAATGAGCAGTTCTTC	CASSLPGSGRDNEQFF
14	TRBV6-6	TRBD2	few	TRBJ2-5	TGTGCCAGCAGACTAGCGGGAGTTGGCGAGACCCAGTACTTC	CASRLAGVGETQYF